This passage covers 19 T cell receptor beta chains from one sample sequenced in a study of CD8 T cells in ankylosing spondylitis. TCRdb fed the 5' RACE reads into MiXCR, producing one record per CDR3 protein. The sample lists roughly 150,000 distinct CDR3 sequences; around a third were seen once. Input material: synovial fluid, either unsorted or a sorted T cell fraction (not recorded which). The receptors here all came from a male donor with ankylosing spondylitis.

This chain joins TRBV29-1 and TRBJ2-3; a weak D match, TRBD2 (6 bases). The V gene's germline CDR1 is SQVTM and CDR2 ANQGSEA. The V and J ends lost 7 bases and 5 bases respectively, with 19 bases between them. The CDR3 has 14 amino acids. The DNA of the CDR3 is TGCAGCGCCTCAGGGCGGATGGGGGGAGATACGCAGTATTTT. Translated, it gives CSASGRMGGDTQYF.

The chain employs TRBV12-3 or TRBV12-4 and TRBJ2-2, with D perhaps TRBD1 or TRBD2 (5 bases each). The CDR3 runs to 14 residues. CDR3 in amino acids: CATRGDINTGELFF. The CDR3 bases are TGTGCGACGAGGGGCGATATCAACACCGGGGAGCTGTTTTTT.

V usage is TRBV7-2 and J usage is TRBJ2-3, with D hard to call. CDR3 length equals 12 residues. V lost 4 bases to trimming and J lost 5 bases, with 7 bases between them. Germline V gene sequence: CDR1 SGHTA, CDR2 FQGNSA. CDR3 region: CASSSYLDTQYF. DNA for the CDR3: TGTGCCAGCAGCTCGTATTTAGATACGCAGTATTTT. The full variable domain, in which reference TRBV7-2 and TRBJ2-3 provide the parts outside the CDR3, is GAGVSQSPSNKVTEKGKDVELRCDPISGHTALYWYRQSLGQGLEFLIYFQGNSAPDKSGLPSDRFSAERTGGSVSTLTIQRTQQEDSAVYLCASSSYLDTQYFGPGTRLTVL.

This clonotype was recorded a few times. The chain carries TRBV11-2 and TRBJ1-1, with 7 bases identical to TRBD1. The CDR3 is 15 amino acids. The germline V gene has CDR1 SGHAT and CDR2 FQNNGV. The junction had 2 bases not matched to a gene; V was cut back by 0 bases and J by 1 base. CDR3 nucleotide sequence: TGTGCCAGCAGCTTAGACAGGGGGGGGAACACTGAAGCTTTCTTT. Translated, it gives CASSLDRGGNTEAFF.

Many counts were recorded for this clonotype. The chain carries TRBV20-1 and TRBJ2-7; 9 bases match TRBD2. The CDR3 has 15 residues. V lost 2 bases, J lost 3 bases, and 8 bases stayed unmatched. Germline V lookup: CDR1 DFQATT, CDR2 SNEGSKA (reference sequence). The CDR3 sequence is CSARPPSGGHYEQYF. The DNA for the CDR3 is TGCAGTGCTAGACCTCCCAGCGGGGGGCACTACGAGCAGTACTTC.

The chain couples TRBV12-3 or TRBV12-4 to TRBJ2-3; 9 nucleotides match TRBD2. V dropped 2 bases and J dropped 5; count of bases not matched to a gene: 11. CDR3 length equals 17 residues. CDR3 region: CASSLPDTSGLRDTQYF. Written as DNA, the CDR3 is TGTGCCAGCAGTTTACCCGACACTAGCGGGCTTCGAGATACGCAGTATTTT.

The V and J genes are TRBV20-1 and TRBJ2-3; D is unclear. Between the trimmed V and J ends, which lost 4 bases and 5 bases, there was a span of 10 bases. This CDR3 has 12 residues. Germline-derived CDR1 and CDR2 are DFQATT and SNEGSKA (reference sequence). For the CDR3, the DNA is TGCAGTGCTATTTGGGTCGGAGATACGCAGTATTTT. This codes for CSAIWVGDTQYF.

This clonotype has ten or more counts. This rearrangement joins TRBV2 to TRBJ1-2; D uncertain. The ends were cut back, 5 bases at V and 3 bases at J, with 16 bases in the middle. The V gene's germline CDR1 is SNHLY and CDR2 FYNNEI. The CDR3 length is 15 residues. The CDR3 DNA is TGTGCCAGCAGTCCCTCTTTGGACGGTTACTATGGCTACACCTTC. Translating it yields CASSPSLDGYYGYTF.

The CDR3 DNA is TGTGCCAGCAGCCATTCCCCTTTTCGGACAGGGGACTATGGCTACACCTTC. Its translation: CASSHSPFRTGDYGYTF. J is TRBJ1-2 and V is TRBV14; TRBD1 matches at 9 bases. V gave up 3 bases and J gave up 3 bases; unmatched junction bases: 11. The CDR3 spans 17 residues. Germline V gene lookup returns CDR1 SGHDN and CDR2 FVKESK.

This clonotype was observed at least ten times. CDR3 DNA: TGCAGTGCTGCAAGACAGGGGGCACCTATGAACACTGAAGCTTTCTTT. Its translation: CSAARQGAPMNTEAFF. V usage is TRBV20-1 and J usage is TRBJ1-1, with 10 positions matching TRBD1. V dropped 5 bases and J dropped 0; count of bases not matched to a gene: 9. Germline V gene sequence: CDR1 DFQATT, CDR2 SNEGSKA (reference sequence). The CDR3 has 16 residues.

This clonotype showed up many times. This rearrangement joins TRBV6-5 to TRBJ2-3; TRBD1 might be the D (5 bases). The germline CDR1 and CDR2 sequences are MNHEY and SVGAGI. The ends were cut back, 4 bases at V and 2 bases at J, with 10 bases in the middle. The CDR3 contains 14 residues. The CDR3 protein is CASSWIGDTDTQYF. The CDR3 coding sequence is TGTGCCAGCAGTTGGATAGGGGACACAGATACGCAGTATTTT.

The chain recombines TRBV29-1 with TRBJ1-2; perhaps TRBD1 as D (6 bases). CDR1 and CDR2 (germline): SQVTM, ANQGSEA. The V gene lost 8 bases and the J gene lost 4 bases, with 17 bases spanning the gap. This CDR3 is 13 amino acids long. The CDR3 sequence is CSLLVGGVYGYTF. Written as DNA, the CDR3 is TGCAGCCTCCTGGTAGGGGGGGTCTATGGCTACACCTTC. Supplemented by reference TRBV29-1 and TRBJ1-2, the full variable domain reads SAVISQKPSRDICQRGTSLTIQCQVDSQVTMMFWYRQQPGQSLTLIATANQGSEATYESGFVIDKFPISRPNLTFSTLTVSNMSPEDSSIYLCSLLVGGVYGYTFGSGTRLTVV.

V and J are TRBV28 and TRBJ1-2; TRBD1 matches at 7 bases. The germline V gene has CDR1 MDHEN and CDR2 SYDVKM. CDR3 length equals 14 residues. The V segment lost 2 bases and the J segment 6 bases; nucleotides outside the gene matches: 6. The CDR3 sequence: CASSLGRGINGYTF. The DNA of the CDR3 is TGTGCCAGCAGTTTAGGCAGGGGGATCAATGGCTACACCTTC.

This clonotype has at least ten counts. This chain connects TRBV27 to TRBJ1-3; D ambiguous. The length of the CDR3 is 14 residues. Trimming cost V 6 bases and J 0 bases, with 9 bases left between them. Germline V gene sequence: CDR1 MNHEY, CDR2 SMNVEV (reference sequence). CDR3 region: CASRGRGSGNTIYF. The CDR3 DNA reads TGTGCCAGCAGGGGTCGAGGCTCTGGAAACACCATATATTTT.

The table lists this clonotype with a few counts. The rearrangement joins TRBV6-5 to TRBJ1-6, with D perhaps TRBD1 (6 bases). Germline V CDR1 and CDR2: MNHEY, SVGAGI. Trimming removed 6 bases from V and 8 bases from J, with 8 bases in between. The CDR3 runs to 12 residues. CDR3: CASRYRDSPLHF. The CDR3 region has the DNA TGTGCCAGCAGATACAGGGATTCACCCCTCCACTTT.

This clonotype was picked up one time. CDR3: CASSPQTNTGELFF. CDR3 in DNA: TGTGCCAGCAGCCCCCAGACGAACACCGGGGAGCTGTTTTTT. The chain recombines TRBV9 with TRBJ2-2; D uncertain. The length of the CDR3 is 14 residues. V shed 4 bases and J shed 0 bases, with 7 bases lying between them. CDR1 is SGDLS, CDR2 YYNGEE, per germline.

The chain employs TRBV18 and TRBJ1-1, with 9 bases identical to TRBD1. The ends lost 5 bases at V and 4 bases at J; junction bases unmatched: 2. Germline V gives CDR1 KGHSH, CDR2 LQKENI. This CDR3 is built from 13 residues. DNA for the CDR3: TGTGCCAGCTCAAAGACAGGGGGCACTGAAGCTTTCTTT. Amino acid sequence: CASSKTGGTEAFF.

V and J are TRBV11-3 and TRBJ2-3; 15 bases fit TRBD2. V lost 5 bases to trimming and J lost 5 bases; unmatched junction nucleotides: 5. CDR1 and CDR2 (germline): SGHNT, YENEEA. This CDR3 is 16 amino acids long. The CDR3 loop is CASSPGLAGGVDTQYF. CDR3 DNA: TGTGCCAGCAGCCCCGGACTAGCGGGGGGGGTAGATACGCAGTATTTT.

This clonotype occurred a few times. V is TRBV3-1 and J is TRBJ2-1; either TRBD1 or TRBD2 may supply D (6 bases each). This CDR3 is 15 amino acids long. V shed 5 bases and J shed 6 bases, with 17 bases lying between them. Germline V lookup: CDR1 LGHDT, CDR2 YNNKEL (reference sequence). The CDR3 here is CASSANPGGPNEQFF. In DNA, the CDR3 is TGTGCCAGCAGCGCAAACCCCGGGGGCCCCAATGAGCAGTTCTTC.